These 15 T cell receptor beta chains came from one sample sequenced in a study of T cells in Graves' hyperthyroidism and ophthalmopathy. RNA transcripts yielded amplified TCR beta CDR3 regions. Researchers ran a first-round RT-PCR on the TCR CDR3 using the HTBI primer set. Using its own MiXCR run on the multiplex PCR reads, TCRdb lists one record per CDR3 protein. The data contain 500,000 to 600,000 distinct CDR3 sequences, around 15% of them singletons. The sample consisted of blood. These TCRs come from a woman between 18 and 30 years old with Graves' hyperthyroidism.

There are many counts of this clonotype. V usage is TRBV5-1 and J usage is TRBJ2-3; D is unclear. This CDR3 region has 14 residues. V lost 1 base, J lost 5 bases, and 11 bases lay in between. Per the germline V gene, CDR1 is SGHRS and CDR2 is YFSETQ. CDR3 sequence (DNA): TGCGCCAGCAGCTTGACTACTGTCGGAGATACGCAGTATTTT. Protein: CASSLTTVGDTQYF. The whole variable domain, remainder taken from reference TRBV5-1 and TRBJ2-3, is KAGVTQTPRYLIKTRGQQVTLSCSPISGHRSVSWYQQTPGQGLQFLFEYFSETQRNKGNFPGRFSGRQFSNSRSEMNVSTLELGDSALYLCASSLTTVGDTQYFGPGTRLTVL.

This clonotype was picked up a small number of times. This sequence joins TRBV24-1 and TRBJ2-5; D may be TRBD2 (6 bases). There are 15 residues in the CDR3. Per the germline V gene, CDR1 is KGHDR and CDR2 is SFDVKD. Trimming removed 0 bases at V and 4 bases at J, with 11 bases between. Here the CDR3 DNA reads TGTGCCACCAGTGATTTGATGGGGGGTCTAGAGACCCAGTACTTC. It yields the protein CATSDLMGGLETQYF.

This clonotype was found a few times. V usage is TRBV12-5 and J usage is TRBJ1-1; 9 bases align to TRBD1. V gave up 2 bases and J gave up 11 bases; unmatched junction bases: 6. The CDR3 spans 13 residues. Germline V lookup: CDR1 LGHNT, CDR2 FRNRAP. The CDR3 DNA follows: TGTGCTAGTGGTTTGACACAGGGGGCTGGGGCTTTCTTT. Its protein is CASGLTQGAGAFF.

Ten or more counts support this clonotype. V and J are TRBV6-1 and TRBJ2-1; maybe TRBD2 (5 bases). Germline CDR1 MNHNS, CDR2 SASEGT. The CDR3 has 15 amino acids. Trimming stripped 7 bases from V and 7 bases from J, with 20 bases between. CDR3 sequence reads: CASTSLGSPGNEQFF. CDR3 bases: TGTGCCAGCACCTCCCTGGGGAGCCCAGGAAATGAGCAGTTCTTC.

This sequence joins TRBV7-9 and TRBJ1-2, with no clear D. Germline V gene sequence: CDR1 SEHNR, CDR2 FQNEAQ (reference sequence). The CDR3 sequence is 12 residues long. V shed 5 bases and J shed 9 bases, with 13 bases lying between them. The CDR3 is CASSRPGESYTF. For the CDR3, the DNA is TGTGCCAGCAGCCGGCCCGGGGAGAGCTACACCTTC.

The V gene is TRBV6-1, the J gene TRBJ1-1, with D perhaps TRBD1 (5 bases). The CDR3 has 14 amino acids. Germline V gives CDR1 MNHNS, CDR2 SASEGT. Trimming took off 10 bases at V and 1 base at J, with 16 bases between the two ends. The CDR3 nucleotides are TGTGCCATTACGAAGGCCCAGGGGAACACTGAAGCTTTCTTT. Its protein is CAITKAQGNTEAFF.

The V gene is TRBV15, the J gene TRBJ2-1; no reliable D call. Looked up from germline, CDR1 is LNHNV and CDR2 is YYDKDF (reference sequence). This CDR3 comprises 13 residues. Trimming took 1 base from V and 7 from J, leaving 8 bases between them. CDR3 coding DNA: TGTGCCACCAGCAGAGGTTACGGGAATGAGCAGTTCTTC. The encoded protein is CATSRGYGNEQFF.

V usage is TRBV11-3 and J usage is TRBJ2-2; 10 bases line up with TRBD2. The junction had 6 bases not matched to a gene; V was cut back by 1 base and J by 4 bases. Looked up from germline, CDR1 is SGHNT and CDR2 is YENEEA. The CDR3 runs 17 residues. Here the CDR3 reads CASSLGLAGAFTGELFF. Written as DNA, the CDR3 is TGTGCCAGCAGCTTAGGTCTAGCGGGAGCTTTCACCGGGGAGCTGTTTTTT.

V and J are TRBV29-1 and TRBJ2-1; 9 nucleotides line up with TRBD2. After removal of 4 bases from V and 7 bases from J, the junction contained 5 bases not matched to a gene. This CDR3 contains 13 residues. Germline V CDR1 and CDR2: SQVTM, ANQGSEA. The CDR3 region is CSVAGTSLNEQFF. In DNA form, the CDR3 reads TGCAGCGTTGCGGGGACTAGCTTAAATGAGCAGTTCTTC.

This clonotype was picked up many times. V is TRBV11-3 and J is TRBJ1-1; 8 positions match TRBD1. The ends lost 5 bases at V and 5 bases at J; junction bases unmatched: 4. This CDR3 spans 13 amino acids. Germline V gives CDR1 SGHNT, CDR2 YENEEA. This CDR3 reads CASSQGARTEAFF. The CDR3 DNA reads as TGTGCCAGCAGCCAGGGGGCTCGGACTGAAGCTTTCTTT.

As regards this clonotype: The junction and the germline gene differ at one end; a read error may be behind it. The chain links TRBV5-5 to TRBJ2-5, with no clear D. Germline values: CDR1 SGHKS, CDR2 YYEKEE (reference sequence). This CDR3 has 12 residues. The CDR3 nucleotides are TGCGCCAGCAGCTTGTCGTTCGAGACCCAGTACTTC. Protein: CASSLSFETQYF.

This clonotype has a handful of counts. The V gene is TRBV27, the J gene TRBJ2-1, with 14 bases that match TRBD2. The ends lost 6 bases at V and 5 bases at J; junction bases unmatched: 6. CDR3 length equals 16 residues. Germline V lookup: CDR1 MNHEY, CDR2 SMNVEV (reference sequence). DNA for the CDR3: TGTGCCAGCAGCCCGGGGGGACTAGCGGGAGACAATGAGCAGTTCTTC. Translating gives CASSPGGLAGDNEQFF.

This clonotype was picked up many times. The chain carries TRBV5-1 and TRBJ1-1; tentative D call: TRBD1 (5 bases). Between the trimmed V and J ends, which lost 6 bases and 7 bases, there was a span of 16 bases. The CDR3 extends over 13 amino acids. Germline CDR1 is SGHRS and CDR2 is YFSETQ. In nucleotides, the CDR3 is TGCGCCAGCACCGTAAGGGGCAAGGATGAAGCTTTCTTT. Translation gives CASTVRGKDEAFF.

In regard to this clonotype: A clone one base away is much larger, so this may be a read error. The CDR3 ends on some other residue instead of the conserved phenylalanine or tryptophan, so this is likely a read error. J is TRBJ1-5 and V is TRBV2; D not resolved. This CDR3 comprises 16 residues. The V gene lost 5 bases and the J gene lost 5 bases, with 19 bases spanning the gap. The germline gives CDR1 SNHLY, CDR2 FYNNEI. Here the CDR3 reads CASSLGFRGSDQPQHS. The CDR3 nucleotides read TGTGCCAGCAGTTTAGGGTTCCGGGGTAGTGATCAGCCCCAGCATTCT.

This rearrangement joins TRBV7-9 to TRBJ2-1; D could derive from TRBD1 or TRBD2 (5 bases each). The CDR3 is made up of 16 amino acids. Germline lookup yields CDR1 SEHNR and CDR2 FQNEAQ (reference sequence). Trimming stripped 5 bases from V and 1 base from J, with 15 bases between. CDR3 nucleotide sequence: TGTGCCAGCAGCCCCCATACGGGGCATTCCTACAATGAGCAGTTCTTC. The encoded protein is CASSPHTGHSYNEQFF.